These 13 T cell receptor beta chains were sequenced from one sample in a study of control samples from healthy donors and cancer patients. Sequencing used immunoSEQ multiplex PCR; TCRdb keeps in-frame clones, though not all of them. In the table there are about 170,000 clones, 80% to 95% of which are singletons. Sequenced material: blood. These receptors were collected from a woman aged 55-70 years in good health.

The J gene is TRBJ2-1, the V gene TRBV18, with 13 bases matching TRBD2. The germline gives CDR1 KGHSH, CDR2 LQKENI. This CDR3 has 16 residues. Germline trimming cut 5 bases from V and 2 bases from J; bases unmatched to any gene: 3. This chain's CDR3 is CASSSGLAGAYNEQFF. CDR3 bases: TGTGCCAGCTCATCCGGACTAGCGGGGGCCTACAATGAGCAGTTCTTC.

CDR3 sequence reads: CASSLSGAVIEQFF. The DNA of the CDR3 is TGTGCCAGCAGCTTGTCGGGGGCGGTAATCGAGCAGTTCTTC. V gene TRBV7-9 combines with J gene TRBJ2-1, with D possibly being TRBD1 or TRBD2 (6 bases each). The V gene lost 3 bases and the J gene lost 10 bases, with 16 bases spanning the gap. Germline values: CDR1 SEHNR, CDR2 FQNEAQ (reference sequence). The CDR3 contains 14 residues.

CDR3 nucleotide sequence: TGCGCCAGCAGTGATCCAGGAAGAAATAATTCACCCCTCCACTTT. Protein: CASSDPGRNNSPLHF. This sequence joins TRBV10-1 and TRBJ1-6, with no clear D. Germline values: CDR1 WNHNN, CDR2 SYGVQD (reference sequence). The CDR3 runs to 15 residues. The ends were cut back, 3 bases at V and 5 bases at J, with 11 bases in the middle.

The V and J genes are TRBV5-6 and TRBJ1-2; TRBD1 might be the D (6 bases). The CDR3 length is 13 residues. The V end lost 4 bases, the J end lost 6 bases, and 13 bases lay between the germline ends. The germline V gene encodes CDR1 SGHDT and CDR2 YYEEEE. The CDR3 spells CASSQQGGDGYTF. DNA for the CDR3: TGTGCCAGCAGCCAGCAAGGGGGGGATGGCTACACCTTC. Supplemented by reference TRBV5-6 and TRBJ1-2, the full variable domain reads DAGVTQSPTHLIKTRGQQVTLRCSPKSGHDTVSWYQQALGQGPQFIFQYYEEEERQRGNFPDRFSGHQFPNYSSELNVNALLLGDSALYLCASSQQGGDGYTFGSGTRLTVV.

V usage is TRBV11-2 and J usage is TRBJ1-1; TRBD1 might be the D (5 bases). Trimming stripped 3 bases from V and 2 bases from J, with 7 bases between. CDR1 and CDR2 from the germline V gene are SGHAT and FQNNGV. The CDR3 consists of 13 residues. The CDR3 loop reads CASSFQGNTEAFF. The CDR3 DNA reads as TGTGCCAGCAGCTTTCAGGGCAACACTGAAGCTTTCTTT.

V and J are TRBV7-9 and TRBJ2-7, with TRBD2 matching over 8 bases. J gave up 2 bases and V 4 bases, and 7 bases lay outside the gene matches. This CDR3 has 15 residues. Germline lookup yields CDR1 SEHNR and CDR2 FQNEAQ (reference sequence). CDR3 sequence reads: CASSSTSGGTYEQYF. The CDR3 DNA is TGTGCCAGCAGCTCGACCAGCGGGGGCACCTACGAGCAGTACTTC. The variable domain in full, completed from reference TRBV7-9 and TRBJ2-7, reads DTGVSQNPRHKITKRGQNVTFRCDPISEHNRLYWYRQTLGQGPEFLTYFQNEAQLEKSRLLSDRFSAERPKGSFSTLEIQRTEQGDSAMYLCASSSTSGGTYEQYFGPGTRLTVT.

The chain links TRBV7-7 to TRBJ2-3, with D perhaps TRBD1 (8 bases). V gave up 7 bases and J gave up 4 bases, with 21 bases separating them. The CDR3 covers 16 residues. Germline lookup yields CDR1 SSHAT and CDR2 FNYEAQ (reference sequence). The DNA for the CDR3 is TGTGCCAGCAACCAACAGGGGGGGAGATGCTCAGATACGCAGTATTTT. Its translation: CASNQQGGRCSDTQYF.

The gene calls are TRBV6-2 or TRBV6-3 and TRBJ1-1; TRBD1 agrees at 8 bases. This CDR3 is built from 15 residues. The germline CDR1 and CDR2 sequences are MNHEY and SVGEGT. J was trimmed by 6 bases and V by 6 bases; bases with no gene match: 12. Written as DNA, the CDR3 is TGTGCCAGCAGACCTCTCCGGACAGGGAGGCCTGAAGCTTTCTTT. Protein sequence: CASRPLRTGRPEAFF.

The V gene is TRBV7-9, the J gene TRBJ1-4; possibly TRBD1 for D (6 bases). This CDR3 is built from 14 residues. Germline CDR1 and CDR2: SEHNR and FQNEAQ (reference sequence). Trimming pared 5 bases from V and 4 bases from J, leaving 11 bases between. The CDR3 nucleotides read TGTGCCAGCAGCCCCCGGACAGTTAATGAAAAACTGTTTTTT. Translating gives CASSPRTVNEKLFF.

The CDR3 is CAISESLGSGDTDTQYF. The CDR3 coding sequence is TGTGCCATCAGTGAGTCTCTGGGTAGCGGGGACACAGATACGCAGTATTTT. The gene calls are TRBV10-3 and TRBJ2-3; 8 bases are shared with TRBD2. The CDR3 runs 17 residues. V lost 0 bases to trimming and J lost 2 bases; unmatched junction nucleotides: 7. Germline CDR1 is ENHRY and CDR2 is SYGVKD.

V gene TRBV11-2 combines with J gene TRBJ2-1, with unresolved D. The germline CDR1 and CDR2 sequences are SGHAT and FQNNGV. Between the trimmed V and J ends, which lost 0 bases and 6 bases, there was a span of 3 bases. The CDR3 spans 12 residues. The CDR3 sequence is CASSLEFNEQFF. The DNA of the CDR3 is TGTGCCAGCAGCTTAGAATTCAATGAGCAGTTCTTC.

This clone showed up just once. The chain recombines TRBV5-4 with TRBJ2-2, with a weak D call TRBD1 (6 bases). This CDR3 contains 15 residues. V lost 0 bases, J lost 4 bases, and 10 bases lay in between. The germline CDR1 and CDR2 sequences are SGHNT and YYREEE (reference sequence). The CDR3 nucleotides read TGTGCCAGCAGCTTGGTACAGGGCACCACCGGGGAGCTGTTTTTT. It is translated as CASSLVQGTTGELFF.

The chain's CDR3 is CAISERQENEKLFF. Here the CDR3 DNA reads TGTGCCATCAGTGAGAGACAGGAAAATGAAAAACTGTTTTTT. The chain joins TRBV10-3 to TRBJ1-4, with D tentatively TRBD1 (6 bases). The germline CDR1 and CDR2 sequences are ENHRY and SYGVKD. The CDR3 covers 14 residues. The V end was cut by 2 bases, the J end by 5 bases, with 9 bases between.